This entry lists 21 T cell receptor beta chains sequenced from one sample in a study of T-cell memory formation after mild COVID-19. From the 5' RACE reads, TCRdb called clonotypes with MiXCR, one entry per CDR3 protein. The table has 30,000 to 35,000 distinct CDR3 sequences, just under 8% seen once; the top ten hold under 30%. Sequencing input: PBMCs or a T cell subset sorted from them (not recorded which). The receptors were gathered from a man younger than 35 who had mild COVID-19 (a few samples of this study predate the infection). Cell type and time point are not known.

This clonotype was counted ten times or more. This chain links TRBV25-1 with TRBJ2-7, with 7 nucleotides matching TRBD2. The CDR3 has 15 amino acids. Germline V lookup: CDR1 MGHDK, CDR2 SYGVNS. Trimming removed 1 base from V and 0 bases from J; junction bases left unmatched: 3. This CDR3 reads CASSELSGDSYEQYF. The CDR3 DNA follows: TGTGCCAGCAGTGAATTGAGCGGGGACTCCTACGAGCAGTACTTC.

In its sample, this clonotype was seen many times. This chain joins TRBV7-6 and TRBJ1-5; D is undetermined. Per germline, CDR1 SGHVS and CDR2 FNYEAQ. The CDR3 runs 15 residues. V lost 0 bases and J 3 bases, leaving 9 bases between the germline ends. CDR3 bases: TGTGCCAGCAGCTTAGCGTCGGGGTTCAATCAGCCCCAGCATTTT. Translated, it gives CASSLASGFNQPQHF.

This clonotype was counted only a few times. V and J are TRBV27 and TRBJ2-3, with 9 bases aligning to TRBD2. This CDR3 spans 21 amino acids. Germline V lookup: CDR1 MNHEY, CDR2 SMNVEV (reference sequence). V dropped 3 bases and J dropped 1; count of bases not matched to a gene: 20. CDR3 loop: CASSLVRAGGRLPTGTDTQYF. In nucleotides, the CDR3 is TGTGCCAGCAGTTTGGTTCGGGCGGGGGGGCGGTTACCCACGGGCACAGATACGCAGTATTTT.

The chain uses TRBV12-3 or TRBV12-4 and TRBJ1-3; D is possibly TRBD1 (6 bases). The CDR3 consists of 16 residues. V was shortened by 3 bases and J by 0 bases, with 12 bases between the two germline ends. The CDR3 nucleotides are TGTGCCAGCAGTTTTGACAGGCCGCTCTCTGGAAACACCATATATTTT. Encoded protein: CASSFDRPLSGNTIYF.

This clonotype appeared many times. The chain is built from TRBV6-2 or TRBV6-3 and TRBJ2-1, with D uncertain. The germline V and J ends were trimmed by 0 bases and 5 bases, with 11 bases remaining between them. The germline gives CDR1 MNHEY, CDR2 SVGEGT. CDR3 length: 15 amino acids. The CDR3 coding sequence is TGTGCCAGCAGTTACTCGACGGAGCCAAACAATGAGCAGTTCTTC. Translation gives CASSYSTEPNNEQFF.

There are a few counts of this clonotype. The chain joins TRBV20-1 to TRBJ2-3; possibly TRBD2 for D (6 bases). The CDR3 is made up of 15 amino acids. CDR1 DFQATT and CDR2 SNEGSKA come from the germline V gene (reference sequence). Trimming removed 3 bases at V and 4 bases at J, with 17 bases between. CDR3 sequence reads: CSASPIGEAADTQYF. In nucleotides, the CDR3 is TGCAGTGCTAGTCCCATCGGGGAGGCCGCAGATACGCAGTATTTT.

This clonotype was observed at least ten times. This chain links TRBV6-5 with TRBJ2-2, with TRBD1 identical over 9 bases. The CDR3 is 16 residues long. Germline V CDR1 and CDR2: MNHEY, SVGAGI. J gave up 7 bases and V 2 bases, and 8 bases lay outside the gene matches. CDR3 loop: CASSYSGDRAGGELFF. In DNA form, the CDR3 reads TGTGCCAGCAGTTACAGTGGGGACAGGGCCGGCGGGGAGCTGTTTTTT.

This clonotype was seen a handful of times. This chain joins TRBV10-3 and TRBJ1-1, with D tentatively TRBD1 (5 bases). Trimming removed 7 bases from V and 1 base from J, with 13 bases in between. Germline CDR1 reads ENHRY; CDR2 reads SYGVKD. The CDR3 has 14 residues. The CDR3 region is CAITGVGKNTEAFF. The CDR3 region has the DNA TGTGCCATCACGGGGGTGGGCAAGAACACTGAAGCTTTCTTT.

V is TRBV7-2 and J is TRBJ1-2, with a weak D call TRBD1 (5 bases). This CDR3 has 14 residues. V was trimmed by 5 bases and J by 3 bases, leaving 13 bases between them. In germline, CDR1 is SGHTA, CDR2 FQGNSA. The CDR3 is CASSPGTSYYGYTF. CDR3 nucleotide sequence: TGTGCCAGCAGCCCAGGGACCTCGTACTATGGCTACACCTTC.

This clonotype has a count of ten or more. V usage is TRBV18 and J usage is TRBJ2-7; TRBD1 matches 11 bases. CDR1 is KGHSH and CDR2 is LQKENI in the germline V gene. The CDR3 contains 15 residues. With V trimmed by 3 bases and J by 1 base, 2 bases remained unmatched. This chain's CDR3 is CASSPGQGGSYEQYV. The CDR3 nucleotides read TGTGCCAGCTCACCGGGACAGGGGGGGTCCTACGAGCAGTACGTC.

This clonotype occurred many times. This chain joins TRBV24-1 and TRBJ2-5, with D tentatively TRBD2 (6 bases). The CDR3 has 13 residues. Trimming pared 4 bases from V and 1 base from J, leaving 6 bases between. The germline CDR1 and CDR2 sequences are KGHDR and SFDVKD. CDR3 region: CATSDGSQETQYF. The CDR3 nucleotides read TGTGCCACCAGTGACGGGAGCCAAGAGACCCAGTACTTC.

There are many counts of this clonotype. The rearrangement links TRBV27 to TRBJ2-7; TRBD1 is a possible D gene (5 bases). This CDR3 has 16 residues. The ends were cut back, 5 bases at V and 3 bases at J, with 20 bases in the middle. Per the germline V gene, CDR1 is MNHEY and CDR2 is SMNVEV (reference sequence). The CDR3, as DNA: TGTGCCAGCAGTAGACTCGGACACCCAAGGGGCTACGAGCAGTACTTC. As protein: CASSRLGHPRGYEQYF.

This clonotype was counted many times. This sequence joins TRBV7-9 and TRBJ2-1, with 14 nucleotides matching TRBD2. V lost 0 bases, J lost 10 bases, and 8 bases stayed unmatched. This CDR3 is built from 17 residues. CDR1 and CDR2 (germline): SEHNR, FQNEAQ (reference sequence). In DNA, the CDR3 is TGTGCCAGCAGCTTAGCGCTGACTAGCGGGGGGGAGGAGGAGCAGTTCTTC. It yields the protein CASSLALTSGGEEEQFF.

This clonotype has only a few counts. The CDR3 region has the DNA TGTGCCAGCAGTGTCCCCCGAGGGGGTACTTATGGTGAAAAACTGTTTTTT. Residues: CASSVPRGGTYGEKLFF. This sequence joins TRBV28 and TRBJ1-4; maybe TRBD1 (6 bases). V shed 5 bases and J shed 7 bases, with 23 bases lying between them. This CDR3 is built from 17 residues. Germline CDR1 reads MDHEN; CDR2 reads SYDVKM.

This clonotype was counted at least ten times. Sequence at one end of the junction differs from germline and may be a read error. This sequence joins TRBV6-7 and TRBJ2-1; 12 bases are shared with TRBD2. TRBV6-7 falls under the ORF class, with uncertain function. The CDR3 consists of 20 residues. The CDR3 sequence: CASSARTSGDRLTSHNEQFF. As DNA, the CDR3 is TGTGCCAGCAGTGCCAGGACTAGCGGGGATCGTTTAACCTCCCACAATGAGCAGTTCTTC.

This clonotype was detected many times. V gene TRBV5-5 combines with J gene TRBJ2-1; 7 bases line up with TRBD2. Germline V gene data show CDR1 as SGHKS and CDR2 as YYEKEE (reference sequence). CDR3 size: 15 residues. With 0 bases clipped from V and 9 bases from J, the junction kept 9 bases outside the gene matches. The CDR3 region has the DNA TGTGCCAGCAGCTTGGGCCGGAGCGGGGTGGCTGAGCAGTTCTTC. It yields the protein CASSLGRSGVAEQFF.

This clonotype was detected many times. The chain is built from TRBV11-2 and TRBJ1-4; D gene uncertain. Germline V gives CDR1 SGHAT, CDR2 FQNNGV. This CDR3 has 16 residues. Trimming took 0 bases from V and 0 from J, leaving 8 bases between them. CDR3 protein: CASSLDLYATNEKLFF. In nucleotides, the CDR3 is TGTGCCAGCAGCTTAGATCTCTATGCAACTAATGAAAAACTGTTTTTT.

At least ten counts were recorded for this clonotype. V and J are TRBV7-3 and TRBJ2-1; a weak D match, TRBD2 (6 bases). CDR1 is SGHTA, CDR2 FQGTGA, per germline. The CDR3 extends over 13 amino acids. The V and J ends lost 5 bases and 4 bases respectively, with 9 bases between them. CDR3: CASSQDYYNEQFF. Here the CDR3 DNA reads TGTGCCAGCAGCCAGGACTATTACAATGAGCAGTTCTTC. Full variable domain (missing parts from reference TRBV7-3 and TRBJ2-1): GAGVSQTPSNKVTEKGKYVELRCDPISGHTALYWYRQSLGQGPEFLIYFQGTGAADDSGLPNDRFFAVRPEGSVSTLKIQRTERGDSAVYLCASSQDYYNEQFFGPGTRLTVL.

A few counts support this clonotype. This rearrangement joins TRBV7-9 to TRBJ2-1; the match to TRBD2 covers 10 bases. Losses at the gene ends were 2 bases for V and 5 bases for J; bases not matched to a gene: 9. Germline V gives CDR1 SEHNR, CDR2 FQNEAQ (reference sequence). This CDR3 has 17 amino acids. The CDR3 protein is CASSLKSLAGADNEQFF. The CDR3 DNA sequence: TGTGCCAGCAGCTTAAAGTCCCTAGCGGGGGCCGACAATGAGCAGTTCTTC.

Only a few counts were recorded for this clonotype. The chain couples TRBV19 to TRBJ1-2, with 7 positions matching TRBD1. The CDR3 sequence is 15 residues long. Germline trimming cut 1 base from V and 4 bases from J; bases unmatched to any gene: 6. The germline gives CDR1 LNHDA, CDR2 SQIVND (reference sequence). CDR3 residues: CASSIAGTEAYGYTF. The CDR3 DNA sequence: TGTGCCAGTAGTATAGCTGGGACAGAAGCCTATGGCTACACCTTC. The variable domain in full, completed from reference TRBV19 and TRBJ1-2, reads DGGITQSPKYLFRKEGQNVTLSCEQNLNHDAMYWYRQDPGQGLRLIYYSQIVNDFQKGDIAEGYSVSREKKESFPLTVTSAQKNPTAFYLCASSIAGTEAYGYTFGSGTRLTVV.

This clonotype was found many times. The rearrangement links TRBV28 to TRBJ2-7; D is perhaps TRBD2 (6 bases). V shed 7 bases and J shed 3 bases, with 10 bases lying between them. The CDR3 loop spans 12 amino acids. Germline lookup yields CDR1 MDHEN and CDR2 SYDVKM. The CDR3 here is CASKTGSYEQYF. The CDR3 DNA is TGTGCCAGCAAGACCGGGAGCTACGAGCAGTACTTC. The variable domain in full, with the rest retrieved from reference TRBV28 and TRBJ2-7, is DVKVTQSSRYLVKRTGEKVFLECVQDMDHENMFWYRQDPGLGLRLIYFSYDVKMKEKGDIPEGYSVSREKKERFSLILESASTNQTSMYLCASKTGSYEQYFGPGTRLTVT.